The 23 T cell receptor beta chains listed next were all sequenced from one sample in a study of blood T cells in healthy people across ages. A second 7 to 11 cycle PCR used barcoded and J-beta primers. TCRdb reanalysed the 5' RACE reads using MiXCR and keeps one entry per CDR3 protein. The sample has approximately 2,000,000 distinct CDR3 sequences, about two fifths seen once. Sample: blood. The source is a human donor in good health.

This clonotype was detected only a few times. Written as DNA, the CDR3 is TGCAGCGTTCCGGGGGCTTCCTACGAGCAGTACTTC. Its translation: CSVPGASYEQYF. The chain joins TRBV29-1 to TRBJ2-7; D is tentatively TRBD1 or TRBD2 (6 bases each). V was clipped by 5 bases and J by 1 base, with 9 bases between them. CDR3 length: 12 amino acids. The germline V gene encodes CDR1 SQVTM and CDR2 ANQGSEA.

The chain joins TRBV9 to TRBJ2-2; 9 bases align to TRBD2. Trimming at V came to 3 bases and at J to 6 bases, leaving 3 bases not matched to a gene. The CDR3 is 14 residues long. The germline V gene has CDR1 SGDLS and CDR2 YYNGEE. The CDR3 loop reads CASSASGVAGELFF. The CDR3 bases are TGTGCCAGCAGCGCTAGCGGGGTCGCCGGGGAGCTGTTTTTT.

The V and J genes are TRBV5-5 and TRBJ1-5; 11 nucleotides agree with TRBD1. The junction had 8 bases not matched to a gene; V was cut back by 3 bases and J by 9 bases. CDR3 size: 15 residues. Looked up from germline, CDR1 is SGHKS and CDR2 is YYEKEE (reference sequence). The CDR3: CASSWDRGKGPPQHF. For the CDR3, the DNA is TGTGCCAGCAGCTGGGACAGGGGGAAAGGTCCGCCCCAGCATTTT.

This chain connects TRBV5-6 to TRBJ1-5; 7 bases align to TRBD1. Unmatched junction bases numbered 22, after V lost 4 bases and J lost 6 bases. Germline V gene lookup returns CDR1 SGHDT and CDR2 YYEEEE. The CDR3 is made up of 19 amino acids. The CDR3 DNA reads as TGTGCCAGCAGCCATCGGGGACAGTCTCCGATCCTAGGTGGTCAGCCCCAGCATTTT. Its protein product is CASSHRGQSPILGGQPQHF.

The chain employs TRBV9 and TRBJ2-1; D uncertain. This CDR3 is 16 amino acids long. Trimming pared 0 bases from V and 5 bases from J, leaving 15 bases between. Per germline, CDR1 SGDLS and CDR2 YYNGEE. The CDR3 DNA is TGTGCCAGCAGCGTAGCTTTACGGAACACCGACAATGAGCAGTTCTTC. Its translation: CASSVALRNTDNEQFF.

Points on this clonotype: The final CDR3 position lacks the conserved phenylalanine or tryptophan, pointing to a likely read error. This chain uses TRBV20-1 with TRBJ1-2; the D is unclear. CDR1 is DFQATT and CDR2 is SNEGSKA in the germline V gene (reference sequence). The V end lost 1 base, the J end lost 3 bases, and 12 bases lay between the germline ends. The CDR3 is 14 amino acids. The CDR3 protein is CSARGPGLDYGYTL. DNA for the CDR3: TGCAGTGCTAGAGGCCCAGGTCTCGACTATGGCTACACCCTC.

This chain connects TRBV27 to TRBJ1-2; TRBD1 is a possible D gene (6 bases). Trimming pared 4 bases from V and 8 bases from J, leaving 11 bases between. Germline V CDR1 and CDR2: MNHEY, SMNVEV (reference sequence). This CDR3 has 12 amino acids. CDR3 protein: CASSSPTGGYTF. In nucleotides, the CDR3 is TGTGCCAGCAGTTCTCCTACAGGGGGCTACACCTTC.

The chain has TRBV6-2 or TRBV6-3 and TRBJ1-5; tentatively, D is TRBD1 (5 bases). Germline values: CDR1 MNHEY, CDR2 SVGEGT. Trimming left V 0 bases short and J 4 bases short, with 10 bases between. This CDR3 comprises 15 residues. The CDR3 here is CASSYSGGNNQPQHF. The CDR3 nucleotides are TGTGCCAGCAGTTACTCGGGGGGGAATAATCAGCCCCAGCATTTT.

The gene calls are TRBV4-2 and TRBJ2-7; 10 bases are a match to TRBD2. The germline V gene has CDR1 LGHNA and CDR2 YNFKEQ. The CDR3 consists of 14 residues. The V segment lost 0 bases and the J segment 6 bases; nucleotides outside the gene matches: 2. The CDR3 loop reads CASSQDPSGSEQYF. CDR3 DNA: TGTGCCAGCAGCCAAGATCCTAGCGGGAGCGAGCAGTACTTC.

Concerning this clonotype: At one boundary the junction diverges from the germline segment, which might be a read error. The chain carries TRBV29-1 and TRBJ2-3; no clear D gene. The CDR3 is 13 amino acids. Germline CDR1 SQVTM, CDR2 ANQGSEA. This chain's CDR3 is CSAKGRATDTRYF. Here the CDR3 DNA reads TGCAGCGCCAAGGGCCGGGCAACAGATACGCGGTATTTT.

The rearrangement uses TRBV5-1 and TRBJ2-7, with TRBD1 as a possible D gene (7 bases). The J call is in doubt because the DNA end fits TRBJ2-5 better. Germline values: CDR1 SGHRS, CDR2 YFSETQ. The CDR3 totals 14 residues. DNA for the CDR3: TGCGCCAGCAGCATGAGACAGGGACTCGAGACCCAGTACTTC. The encoded protein is CASSMRQGLETQYF.

Ten or more counts support this clonotype. The gene calls are TRBV29-1 and TRBJ2-5, with D perhaps matching TRBD1 (6 bases). This CDR3 region has 13 residues. Trimming left V 2 bases short and J 2 bases short, with 9 bases between. Germline values: CDR1 SQVTM, CDR2 ANQGSEA. This CDR3 reads CSVEQTGQETQYF. The CDR3 DNA reads as TGCAGCGTTGAACAGACAGGACAAGAGACCCAGTACTTC. Supplemented by reference TRBV29-1 and TRBJ2-5, the full variable domain reads SAVISQKPSRDICQRGTSLTIQCQVDSQVTMMFWYRQQPGQSLTLIATANQGSEATYESGFVIDKFPISRPNLTFSTLTVSNMSPEDSSIYLCSVEQTGQETQYFGPGTRLLVL.

V is TRBV14 and J is TRBJ2-3; TRBD2 matches at 10 bases. Germline V gives CDR1 SGHDN, CDR2 FVKESK. The CDR3 is 15 amino acids. Losses at the gene ends were 5 bases for V and 3 bases for J; bases not matched to a gene: 5. The CDR3 DNA follows: TGTGCCAGCAGCGCCAAGCGGGGGGGAACAGATACGCAGTATTTT. Protein: CASSAKRGGTDTQYF.

This clonotype was recorded many times. The chain is built from TRBV7-3 and TRBJ2-5, with a weak D call TRBD1 (5 bases). Trimming took off 5 bases at V and 11 bases at J, with 18 bases between the two ends. Germline CDR1 SGHTA, CDR2 FQGTGA. This CDR3 region has 13 residues. The CDR3 loop is CASSRDSFVEQYF. The CDR3 DNA follows: TGTGCCAGCAGCCGTGACAGCTTCGTGGAGCAGTACTTC.

This chain joins TRBV5-5 and TRBJ2-5; the D gene could be TRBD1 or TRBD2 (6 bases each). Germline loops: CDR1 SGHKS, CDR2 YYEKEE (reference sequence). The V end lost 4 bases, the J end lost 5 bases, and 21 bases lay between the germline ends. CDR3 length: 16 residues. CDR3 in amino acids: CASSGRTGAVGETQYF. As DNA, the CDR3 is TGTGCCAGCAGCGGAAGGACGGGGGCGGTGGGGGAGACCCAGTACTTC.

The chain couples TRBV3-1 to TRBJ2-2; either TRBD1 or TRBD2 may fit D (5 bases each). The CDR3 sequence is 17 residues long. The V end lost 4 bases, the J end lost 2 bases, and 17 bases lay between the germline ends. Germline lookup yields CDR1 LGHDT and CDR2 YNNKEL (reference sequence). DNA of the CDR3: TGTGCCAGCAGCCTCAGGACCGGGACCCTAAACACCGGGGAGCTGTTTTTT. Amino acid sequence: CASSLRTGTLNTGELFF. The variable domain in full, with the rest retrieved from reference TRBV3-1 and TRBJ2-2, is DTAVSQTPKYLVTQMGNDKSIKCEQNLGHDTMYWYKQDSKKFLKIMFSYNNKELIINETVPNRFSPKSPDKAHLNLHINSLELGDSAVYFCASSLRTGTLNTGELFFGEGSRLTVL.

The rearrangement uses TRBV7-9 and TRBJ2-2; D unclear. This CDR3 spans 15 amino acids. The V gene lost 1 base and the J gene lost 0 bases, with 6 bases spanning the gap. The germline V gene has CDR1 SEHNR and CDR2 FQNEAQ (reference sequence). DNA for the CDR3: TGTGCCAGCAGCTTAGGGGCATCGAACACCGGGGAGCTGTTTTTT. Residues: CASSLGASNTGELFF.

The chain combines TRBV7-6 with TRBJ2-5, with D uncertain. Germline CDR1 and CDR2: SGHVS and FNYEAQ. V lost 5 bases and J 2 bases, leaving 12 bases between the germline ends. The CDR3 is 14 residues long. The CDR3 DNA is TGTGCCAGCAGCCCCCGGGCCAATCAAGAGACCCAGTACTTC. Amino acid sequence: CASSPRANQETQYF.

Only a few counts were recorded for this clonotype. This sequence joins TRBV20-1 and TRBJ2-6; D may correspond to TRBD1 or TRBD2 (5 bases each). The V gene's germline CDR1 is DFQATT and CDR2 SNEGSKA (reference sequence). This CDR3 is built from 17 residues. CDR3 sequence (DNA): TGCAGCAGCGGTGGGGCTCCCGGGGTCTCTGGGGCCAACGTCCTGACTTTC. Amino acid sequence: CSSGGAPGVSGANVLTF.

The chain recombines TRBV14 with TRBJ2-4; D uncertain. Germline assignment: CDR1 SGHDN and CDR2 FVKESK. This CDR3 comprises 13 residues. Trimming removed 6 bases from V and 13 bases from J, with 19 bases in between. CDR3: CASSPVRLGEQYF. The DNA of the CDR3 is TGTGCCAGCAGTCCAGTCCGCTTGGGTGAGCAGTACTTC.

The chain carries TRBV7-9 and TRBJ1-2; D gene uncertain. The CDR3 extends over 14 amino acids. Germline lookup yields CDR1 SEHNR and CDR2 FQNEAQ (reference sequence). V was cut by 11 bases and J by 0 bases, with 16 bases left in between. The CDR3 coding sequence is TGTGCCGGCACCTTAGGAGAGACTAACTATGGCTACACCTTC. Protein sequence: CAGTLGETNYGYTF. The complete variable domain, with remaining parts taken from reference TRBV7-9 and TRBJ1-2, reads DTGVSQNPRHKITKRGQNVTFRCDPISEHNRLYWYRQTLGQGPEFLTYFQNEAQLEKSRLLSDRFSAERPKGSFSTLEIQRTEQGDSAMYLCAGTLGETNYGYTFGSGTRLTVV.

V and J are TRBV28 and TRBJ2-7, with TRBD2 as a possible D gene (6 bases). Deletions cut 5 bases from V and 5 bases from J, with 19 bases between. This CDR3 spans 15 amino acids. Germline CDR1 is MDHEN and CDR2 is SYDVKM. The CDR3 is CASSLGGLGFHEQYF. The CDR3 region has the DNA TGTGCCAGCAGTCTAGGAGGGCTAGGGTTTCACGAGCAGTACTTC.

The chain recombines TRBV28 with TRBJ2-7, with a possible D match to TRBD2 (6 bases). Trimming pared 2 bases from V and 3 bases from J, leaving 14 bases between. Germline V CDR1 and CDR2: MDHEN, SYDVKM. The CDR3 is 15 amino acids. In nucleotides, the CDR3 is TGTGCCAGCAGTTTAGGAGAGGGAGGACTCTACGAGCAGTACTTC. This sequence encodes CASSLGEGGLYEQYF.